This T cell receptor (beta chain) was found in a study of cytomegalovirus exposure and HLA in healthy donors. Study outcomes and limitations: CMV antigen specificity of a few CMV-associated chains was confirmed in vitro. Cytomegalovirus association was listed for 150 or so TCR beta chains.

The CDR3 spans 13 residues. Germline V CDR1 and CDR2: SNHLY, FYNNEI. V was shortened by 1 base and J by 3 bases, with 7 bases between the two germline ends. Turning to this clone: No antigen is known for it.

Use of 60 Vbeta and 13 Jbeta primers characterized the PCR. Using immunoSEQ multiplex PCR, the repertoire was profiled, and TCRdb retains in-frame clones only, with some absent. The sample carries more than 150,000 clones, less than 90% recorded once. This chain joins TRBV2 and TRBJ2-7, with D perhaps TRBD2 (6 bases). The clonotype comes from a boy between 10 and 17 years old in good health and CMV-seronegative. Sequenced sample: PBMCs. The CDR3: CASSEEGLYEQYF. CDR3 coding DNA: TGTGCCAGCAGTGAAGAGGGACTCTACGAGCAGTACTTC.